Sequencing of this TCR beta chain was carried out in a study of T cell responses to AZD1222 COVID-19 vaccine. Findings and limits, study-wide: Unmutated regions of variants are reportedly targeted by nearly half of spike-specific TCRs. CD4 TCRs linked to vaccination spanned spike, dominating at 160-218 and 743-854. White British donors predominated, females outnumbered males, and clonal diversity was possibly underestimated.

A note on this clone: The antigen is unknown.

Here immunoSEQ multiplex PCR was the method, and the copy in TCRdb shows in-frame clones only, minus some. The data contain roughly 77,000 clones, about 91% of them singletons. The CDR3 is 13 amino acids. V shed 11 bases and J 4 bases; nucleotides not matched to a gene: 6. Germline V gene data show CDR1 as MDHEN and CDR2 as SYDVKM. The receptor comes from an adult in good health. This sequence joins TRBV28 and TRBJ2-2, with 8 positions matching TRBD1. Here the sequenced sample was peripheral blood, taken on day 0 of MenACWY control vaccination. The CDR3 DNA reads as TGTGCCGGACAGGGAGCGGGCACCGGGGAGCTGTTTTTT. Translating it yields CAGQGAGTGELFF.